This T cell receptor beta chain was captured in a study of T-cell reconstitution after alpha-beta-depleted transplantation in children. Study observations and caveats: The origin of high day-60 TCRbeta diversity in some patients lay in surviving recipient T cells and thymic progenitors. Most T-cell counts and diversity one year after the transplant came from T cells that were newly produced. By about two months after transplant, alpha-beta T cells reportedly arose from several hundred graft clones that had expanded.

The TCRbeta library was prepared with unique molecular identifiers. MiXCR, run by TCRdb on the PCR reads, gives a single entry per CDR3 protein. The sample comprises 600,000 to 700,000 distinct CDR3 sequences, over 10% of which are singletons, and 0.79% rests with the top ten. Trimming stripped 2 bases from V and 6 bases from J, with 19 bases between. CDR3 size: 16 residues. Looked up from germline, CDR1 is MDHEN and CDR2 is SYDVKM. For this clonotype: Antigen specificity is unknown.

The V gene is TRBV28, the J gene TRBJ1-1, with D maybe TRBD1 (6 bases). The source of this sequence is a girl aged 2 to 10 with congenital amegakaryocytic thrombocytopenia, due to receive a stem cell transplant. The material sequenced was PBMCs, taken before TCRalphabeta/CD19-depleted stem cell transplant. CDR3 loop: CASSLIPPGTSAEAFF. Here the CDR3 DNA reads TGTGCCAGCAGTTTAATTCCCCCCGGGACAAGTGCTGAAGCTTTCTTT.